A single sample is the source of the 32 T cell receptor beta chains below, sequenced in a study of blood T cells in healthy people across ages. It was with a sample-barcoded 5' primer and a J-beta primer mix that a second PCR of roughly 7 to 12 cycles was run. TCRdb used MiXCR to reprocess the 5' RACE reads, holding one entry per CDR3 protein. This repertoire shows nearly 800,000 distinct CDR3 sequences, approximately 25% found once; its top ten account for under 4.5%. These data were also filed under a second study, of T cells of mothers and their children.

The sample was blood. These TCRs come from a boy aged 5-17 years in good health.

In its sample, this clonotype was seen a few times. The chain joins TRBV4-3 to TRBJ2-3, with no clear D. V shed 0 bases and J shed 4 bases, with 5 bases lying between them. The V gene's germline CDR1 is LGHNA and CDR2 YSLEER. This CDR3 comprises 13 residues. This CDR3 reads CASSQEVPDTQYF. DNA of the CDR3: TGCGCCAGCAGCCAAGAGGTCCCAGATACGCAGTATTTT.

J is TRBJ1-4 and V is TRBV6-6; D may be TRBD1 (6 bases). Trimming removed 2 bases at V and 7 bases at J, with 11 bases between. CDR1 is MNHNY and CDR2 is SVGAGI in the germline V gene (reference sequence). CDR3 length: 14 amino acids. CDR3 nucleotide sequence: TGTGCCAGCAGTTACACAGGGAGGGGTGAAAAACTGTTTTTT. This translates into CASSYTGRGEKLFF.

This clonotype was detected only a few times. This chain connects TRBV10-3 to TRBJ2-1, with D uncertain. With 7 bases removed from V and 7 bases from J, the gap between germline ends came to 14 bases. The germline V gene has CDR1 ENHRY and CDR2 SYGVKD. This CDR3 has 13 amino acids. CDR3 loop: CAITNRLGNEQFF. The CDR3, as DNA: TGTGCCATCACGAACCGCCTGGGGAATGAGCAGTTCTTC.

This clonotype has only a few counts. This chain joins TRBV2 and TRBJ2-7, with a possible D match to TRBD1 (6 bases). This CDR3 has 14 amino acids. Trimming removed 3 bases from V and 1 base from J, with 10 bases in between. Per the germline V gene, CDR1 is SNHLY and CDR2 is FYNNEI. The CDR3 region is CASSEQGLSYEQYF. CDR3 nucleotides: TGTGCCAGCAGTGAGCAGGGGTTATCCTACGAGCAGTACTTC.

In this sample, this clonotype turned up a few times. The CDR3 here is CASSQERSLGYEQYF. CDR3 nucleotides: TGTGCCAGCAGCCAAGAAAGATCCCTGGGCTACGAGCAGTACTTC. The gene calls are TRBV4-2 and TRBJ2-7; D uncertain. Per germline, CDR1 LGHNA and CDR2 YNFKEQ. This CDR3 is built from 15 residues. Trimming pared 0 bases from V and 3 bases from J, leaving 12 bases between.

This clonotype has just a few counts. The chain employs TRBV7-2 and TRBJ2-5; 9 nucleotides line up with TRBD2. This CDR3 has 15 residues. Trimming cost V 3 bases and J 3 bases; bases outside gene matches: 5. CDR1 and CDR2 from the germline V gene are SGHTA and FQGNSA. CDR3 amino acids: CASSLSGGWEETQYF. In nucleotides, the CDR3 is TGTGCCAGCAGCTTGAGCGGGGGGTGGGAAGAGACCCAGTACTTC.

This chain connects TRBV6-2 or TRBV6-3 to TRBJ2-3; D is uncertain. In germline, CDR1 is MNHEY, CDR2 SVGEGT. V lost 2 bases to trimming and J lost 4 bases, with 4 bases between them. This CDR3 comprises 12 residues. CDR3 nucleotide sequence: TGTGCCAGCAGTTACCAGGCAGATACGCAGTATTTT. It yields the protein CASSYQADTQYF.

The chain recombines TRBV20-1 with TRBJ2-7; perhaps TRBD2 as D (6 bases). The CDR3 is made up of 13 amino acids. The V and J ends lost 6 bases and 6 bases respectively, with 18 bases between them. Germline V lookup: CDR1 DFQATT, CDR2 SNEGSKA (reference sequence). For the CDR3, the DNA is TGCAGTGCAAAGAGGTCGGGGGAATCCGAGCAGTACTTC. As protein: CSAKRSGESEQYF.

This chain joins TRBV18 and TRBJ2-5; a possible D gene is TRBD1 (6 bases). The CDR3 consists of 15 residues. Germline V CDR1 and CDR2: KGHSH, LQKENI. The V gene lost 4 bases and the J gene lost 5 bases, with 17 bases spanning the gap. The CDR3 protein is CASSLYWTVKETQYF. The DNA for the CDR3 is TGTGCCAGCTCACTATATTGGACAGTTAAGGAGACCCAGTACTTC.

The chain recombines TRBV20-1 with TRBJ1-2; 9 bases match TRBD1. The CDR3 length is 12 residues. CDR1 is DFQATT, CDR2 SNEGSKA, per germline (reference sequence). V lost 8 bases to trimming and J lost 2 bases; unmatched junction nucleotides: 3. CDR3 sequence reads: CSSGQGNYGYTF. The CDR3 nucleotides read TGCAGTTCGGGACAGGGCAACTATGGCTACACCTTC.

DNA for the CDR3: TGTGCCATCAGCATGACAGGGGGGAGAGAGACCCAGTACTTC. Protein: CAISMTGGRETQYF. The V call is TRBV10-3, the J call TRBJ2-5; 9 bases line up with TRBD1. V lost 6 bases to trimming and J lost 4 bases; unmatched junction nucleotides: 6. The CDR3 totals 14 residues. The germline CDR1 and CDR2 sequences are ENHRY and SYGVKD.

The chain combines TRBV6-2 or TRBV6-3 with TRBJ2-3, with D possibly TRBD2 on 6 matching bases. Germline CDR1 is MNHEY and CDR2 is SVGEGT. V lost 6 bases and J 3 bases, leaving 16 bases between the germline ends. CDR3 size: 15 residues. In DNA, the CDR3 is TGTGCCAGCAGATCAGCGGGCCGTCGGACAGATACGCAGTATTTT. Encoded protein: CASRSAGRRTDTQYF.

V gene TRBV6-1 combines with J gene TRBJ2-7; the match to TRBD2 covers 13 bases. Germline CDR1 and CDR2: MNHNS and SASEGT. There are 17 residues in the CDR3. J was trimmed by 7 bases and V by 10 bases; bases with no gene match: 19. CDR3 coding DNA: TGTGCCACAAACAGACTAGCGGGAGGCCAGTCCCGTGAGGAGCAGTACTTC. It is translated as CATNRLAGGQSREEQYF.

This rearrangement joins TRBV13 to TRBJ2-7; TRBD2 matches at 10 bases. CDR3 length: 15 amino acids. From germline, CDR1 is PRHDT and CDR2 FYEKMQ (reference sequence). J was trimmed by 5 bases and V by 8 bases; bases with no gene match: 12. CDR3 bases: TGTGCCAGCTGTCTAGGCGGGACTAGCGTCCACGAGCAGTACTTC. This sequence encodes CASCLGGTSVHEQYF.

This chain joins TRBV29-1 and TRBJ2-5; D unresolved. The end of the DNA fits TRBJ2-7 better, so the J call may be wrong. The germline gives CDR1 SQVTM, CDR2 ANQGSEA. The CDR3 sequence is 16 residues long. The CDR3 protein is CSVVLTGWHSSYEQYF. As DNA, the CDR3 is TGCAGCGTTGTGCTTACGGGTTGGCATAGCTCCTACGAGCAGTACTTC.

At least ten counts were recorded for this clonotype. At one end the junction does not follow the germline gene, possibly because of a read error. The chain links TRBV5-1 to TRBJ1-1; D is unclear. The CDR3 spans 13 residues. Looked up from germline, CDR1 is SGHRS and CDR2 is YFSETQ. CDR3 protein: CASSLAGNTEAFF. The CDR3 DNA is TGTGCCAGCAGTTTAGCAGGCAACACTGAAGCTTTCTTT.

Many counts were recorded for this clonotype. This chain links TRBV2 with TRBJ2-1; 11 nucleotides align to TRBD1. This CDR3 spans 20 amino acids. J lost 3 bases, V lost 5 bases, and 18 bases had no gene match. Germline CDR1 and CDR2: SNHLY and FYNNEI. This CDR3 reads CASSTLRGTGGSGSYNEQFF. In DNA form, the CDR3 reads TGTGCCAGCAGTACCCTCAGAGGGACAGGGGGAAGCGGGAGCTACAATGAGCAGTTCTTC.

This clonotype has ten or more counts. The CDR3 bases are TGTGCCAGCAGCTTAGTACCCACAGATACGCAGTATTTT. Protein sequence: CASSLVPTDTQYF. This sequence joins TRBV7-9 and TRBJ2-3; the D is unclear. This CDR3 has 13 amino acids. Germline values: CDR1 SEHNR, CDR2 FQNEAQ (reference sequence). Trimming pared 1 base from V and 2 bases from J, leaving 4 bases between. The full variable domain, completed using reference TRBV7-9 and TRBJ2-3, is DTGVSQNPRHKITKRGQNVTFRCDPISEHNRLYWYRQTLGQGPEFLTYFQNEAQLEKSRLLSDRFSAERPKGSFSTLEIQRTEQGDSAMYLCASSLVPTDTQYFGPGTRLTVL.

As for this clonotype: At one end, the junction sequence differs from germline, possibly due to a read error. Written as DNA, the CDR3 is TGCGCCAGCAGCCCGGGACAGATCCAAGAGACCCCGTACTTC. Its translation: CASSPGQIQETPYF. V and J are TRBV5-1 and TRBJ2-1, with 7 bases matching TRBD1. Per the germline V gene, CDR1 is SGHRS and CDR2 is YFSETQ. CDR3 length: 14 residues.

V usage is TRBV14 and J usage is TRBJ2-6; no definite D call. The germline V gene encodes CDR1 SGHDN and CDR2 FVKESK. The V end was cut by 1 base, the J end by 0 bases, with 13 bases between. The CDR3 is made up of 18 amino acids. The CDR3 region is CASSQGAGFLSGANVLTF. In DNA, the CDR3 is TGTGCCAGCAGCCAAGGAGCAGGCTTCCTCTCTGGGGCCAACGTCCTGACTTTC.

Only a few counts were recorded for this clonotype. The chain links TRBV28 to TRBJ1-4, with 7 bases fitting TRBD1. The CDR3 covers 16 residues. The J segment lost 0 bases and the V segment lost 5 bases, leaving 6 bases of the junction unmatched. The germline gives CDR1 MDHEN, CDR2 SYDVKM. The CDR3 is CASSPSGTATNEKLFF. CDR3 sequence (DNA): TGTGCCAGCAGTCCATCCGGGACAGCAACTAATGAAAAACTGTTTTTT.

This clonotype was counted between two and nine times. CDR3: CSAGTGDLYEQYF. The CDR3 nucleotides read TGCAGCGCCGGGACAGGGGATTTGTACGAGCAGTACTTC. This chain connects TRBV29-1 to TRBJ2-7; 10 bases fit TRBD1. From germline, CDR1 is SQVTM and CDR2 ANQGSEA. The ends lost 7 bases at V and 4 bases at J; junction bases unmatched: 7. This CDR3 comprises 13 residues.

As concerns this clonotype: This CDR3 fails to terminate in the conserved phenylalanine or tryptophan, so it likely reflects a read error. The chain carries TRBV28 and TRBJ1-2; D not resolved. The CDR3 sequence is 12 residues long. Germline V lookup: CDR1 MDHEN, CDR2 SYDVKM. Trimming took 4 bases from V and 8 from J, leaving 11 bases between them. As DNA, the CDR3 is TGTGCCAGCAGTTCATCCCTCGGGGGCTACACCCTC. Translation gives CASSSSLGGYTL.

The genes are TRBV21-1 and TRBJ2-1. TRBV21-1 is deemed a pseudogene. The CDR3 is 16 amino acids. This CDR3 reads CASSKLGLLEYNEQFF. The DNA for the CDR3 is TGTGCCAGCAGCAAACTGGGTTTGTTGGAGTACAATGAGCAGTTCTTC.

This clonotype was seen repeatedly, ten times or more. The rearrangement joins TRBV29-1 to TRBJ2-1, with TRBD2 matching 7 bases. The J segment lost 7 bases and the V segment lost 6 bases, leaving 9 bases of the junction unmatched. Germline V gives CDR1 SQVTM, CDR2 ANQGSEA. The CDR3 loop spans 13 amino acids. The CDR3 reads CSVVPSGRNEQFF. The CDR3 DNA reads TGCAGCGTGGTTCCTAGCGGCAGAAATGAGCAGTTCTTC.

This clonotype was seen a few times. The junction departs from the called germline gene at one end, perhaps through a read error. The CDR3 DNA sequence: TGTGCCAGCAGTCCGGCAACTACCTACGTGCAGTACTTC. This codes for CASSPATTYVQYF. This chain links TRBV12-3 or TRBV12-4 with TRBJ2-7; D remains ambiguous. The CDR3 is 13 residues long.

CDR3 in amino acids: CASRATSGSLGRGYEQFF. CDR3 nucleotides: TGTGCCAGCAGGGCGACTAGCGGGAGTCTAGGTCGCGGTTATGAGCAGTTCTTC. The V gene is TRBV2, the J gene TRBJ2-1; 12 positions match TRBD2. CDR1 is SNHLY and CDR2 is FYNNEI in the germline V gene. Losses at the gene ends were 6 bases for V and 8 bases for J; bases not matched to a gene: 17. The CDR3 has 18 residues.

The chain is built from TRBV4-1 and TRBJ2-1; D gene ambiguous. V was clipped by 2 bases and J by 0 bases, with 11 bases between them. This CDR3 has 16 residues. Germline V lookup: CDR1 MGHRA, CDR2 YSYEKL. DNA of the CDR3: TGCGCCAGCAGCCAAAGTCCGGGTAGCTCCTACAATGAGCAGTTCTTC. Translating it yields CASSQSPGSSYNEQFF.

This clonotype was recorded many times. The chain carries TRBV6-2 or TRBV6-3 and TRBJ2-7; a weak D match, TRBD2 (6 bases). The CDR3 covers 15 residues. Per the germline V gene, CDR1 is MNHEY and CDR2 is SVGEGT. V was trimmed by 2 bases and J by 0 bases, leaving 11 bases between them. This CDR3 reads CASSYGGTSSYEQYF. CDR3 nucleotides: TGTGCCAGCAGTTACGGCGGGACGTCCTCCTACGAGCAGTACTTC.

This clonotype was recorded a few times. A read error may produce the germline difference seen at one junction end. The CDR3 region is CATSRDTAEAFF. CDR3 sequence (DNA): TGTGCCACCAGCAGAGATACCGCTGAGGCTTTCTTT. This chain links TRBV15 with TRBJ1-1; no reliable D call. Germline V CDR1 and CDR2: LNHNV, YYDKDF (reference sequence). The CDR3 runs 12 residues.

This chain uses TRBV4-3 with TRBJ2-7; 12 bases agree with TRBD2. There are 15 residues in the CDR3. The V gene's germline CDR1 is LGHNA and CDR2 YSLEER. The ends lost 1 base at V and 4 bases at J; junction bases unmatched: 2. Written as DNA, the CDR3 is TGCGCCAGCAGCCAAGCTCTAGCGGGAGGGTACGAGCAGTACTTC. This encodes CASSQALAGGYEQYF.

The chain joins TRBV5-1 to TRBJ1-5; no clear D. The CDR3 runs 15 residues. Germline-derived CDR1 and CDR2 are SGHRS and YFSETQ. Between the trimmed V and J ends, which lost 7 bases and 2 bases, there was a span of 16 bases. The CDR3 loop reads CASRPDPGGNQPQHF. The DNA for the CDR3 is TGCGCCAGCCGACCGGACCCTGGGGGCAATCAGCCCCAGCATTTT.